This T cell receptor (beta chain) was sequenced in a study of vaccination effects on CD4 cells after COVID-19. About the study: Participants completed two doses of the BNT162b2 or mRNA-1273 vaccine.

CDR3 length: 17 amino acids. The table came from immunoSEQ multiplex PCR; TCRdb's copy has only in-frame clones and leaves some out. The sample lists some 68,000 clones; around 80% were seen once. As to this clone: Its antigen is undetermined.

Study conclusions and caveats: Substantial clonal contraction characterized both infection- and vaccine-induced clones late after vaccination.

Using viral peptide pools, the ViraFEST assay grew out antigen-specific CD4+ T cells prior to sequencing. Upon completion of roughly ten days in culture, CD4+ T cells were isolated. Vaccinees lacked prior SARS-CoV-2 infection and tested negative for nucleocapsid antibodies. Over 1.5 million PBMC per well were cultured with 8.5 to 10 IU/ml IL-2 and roughly 11 ug/ml peptides. Half-medium exchanges with IL-2 medium took place on days 3 and 7. This specimen was CD4+ T cells from PBMCs cultured with SARS-CoV-2 spike peptides, taken before COVID-19 vaccination. This receptor was obtained from a human donor who received a COVID-19 vaccine. This rearrangement joins TRBV21-1 to TRBJ1-4; the table assigns TRBD1, which was not confirmed against the DNA. TRBV21-1 is a listed pseudogene. CDR3 region: CASSIPYRRGQWEKLFF. As DNA, the CDR3 is TGTGCCAGCAGCATACCGTATAGAAGAGGACAGTGGGAAAAACTGTTTTTT.